This TCR beta chain originates from a study of T cells in Graves' hyperthyroidism and ophthalmopathy. For the study at large: At initial diagnosis, before any treatment had begun, peripheral blood was obtained.

Amplification yielded TCR beta CDR3 regions, with RNA transcripts as the source. TCR CDR3 regions were first amplified by RT-PCR with HTBI primers. TCRdb ran MiXCR on the multiplex PCR reads and lists one entry per CDR3 protein. The repertoire has around 620,000 distinct CDR3 sequences, 13% to 15% of them found once; the top ten carry roughly 7%. PBMCs were obtained from approximately 9.2 ml fresh peripheral blood. This clonotype was detected ten times or more. Its antigen is as yet unknown. The CDR3 runs to 16 residues. Trimming shortened V by 5 bases and J by 4 bases, and 20 bases separated the two germline ends. CDR1 is SEHNR, CDR2 FQNEAQ, per germline (reference sequence). Study results and caveats: Most clonotypes that expanded in the thyroid above 0.001 also showed up in blood.

Source material: blood. The receptor was derived from a woman in her late teens or twenties with Graves' ophthalmopathy. The V gene is TRBV7-9, the J gene TRBJ1-2; the D gene is possibly TRBD1 (5 bases). CDR3 in DNA: TGTGCCAGCAGCCGTGCCGGGACGATCGTCTCCTATGGCTACACCTTC. It specifies CASSRAGTIVSYGYTF.